This entry features one TCR beta chain sequence. The Seattle site enrolled patients during active infection and followed them longitudinally. This sample stems from a study of blood T cell repertoires in COVID-19. Study overall: Material from acute and convalescent COVID-19 was sourced from the United States, Italy and Spain. PBMCs, B-cell-depleted T cells, or T cells were the source of the cDNA or gDNA that made up the material.

V was pared by 4 bases and J by 4 bases, with 9 bases of the junction left unmatched. CDR1 is MDHEN and CDR2 is SYDVKM in the germline V gene. The CDR3 spans 15 residues. Methods used by the authors: The assay estimated nucleated cells by amplifying reference gene primers. TCRdb's table, derived via immunoSEQ multiplex PCR, lists solely in-frame clones and lacks some. That table gives V, J and clone size, and the DNA gave D and trimming. The sample lists roughly 180,000 clones, 75% to 85% occurring once. The chain employs TRBV28 and TRBJ2-7; 8 bases align to TRBD1. The TCR was taken from a woman aged 55 to 70 with COVID-19, enrolled during active disease. The sample consisted of peripheral blood. This CDR3 is CASSSTQGALYEQYF. In nucleotides, the CDR3 is TGTGCCAGCAGTTCGACCCAGGGGGCGCTTTACGAGCAGTACTTC.